These 15 T cell receptor beta chains originate from one sample sequenced in a study of spatial heterogeneity in lung cancer. TCRdb ran MiXCR on the 5' RACE reads and lists one entry per CDR3 protein. The sample consists of approximately 40,000 distinct CDR3 sequences, around 7.5% of them appearing once. Time point meaning: sample taken at primary tumor resection. Unsorted tumor, nontumor lung tissue or cryopreserved PBMC supplied the whole RNA. This specimen was PBMCs, taken at surgery. Receptors originate from a male donor with early-stage non-small cell lung cancer.

This clonotype occurred many times. V usage is TRBV6-6 and J usage is TRBJ2-7; 9 bases fit TRBD1. V dropped 6 bases and J dropped 7; count of bases not matched to a gene: 7. The germline V gene encodes CDR1 MNHNY and CDR2 SVGAGI (reference sequence). The CDR3 has 13 residues. The CDR3 sequence: CASSGTGSTEQYF. As DNA, the CDR3 is TGTGCCAGCAGCGGGACAGGGTCTACAGAGCAGTACTTC.

This clonotype was seen more than once but under ten times. The gene calls are TRBV6-5 and TRBJ1-5, with D unclear. CDR3 length: 15 amino acids. CDR1 and CDR2 from the germline V gene are MNHEY and SVGAGI. V was cut by 6 bases and J by 2 bases, with 14 bases left in between. This chain's CDR3 is CASRRNDRGNQPQHF. The CDR3 DNA follows: TGTGCCAGCAGACGAAACGACCGTGGCAATCAGCCCCAGCATTTT.

The chain joins TRBV7-2 to TRBJ2-5; the D is unclear. The CDR3 sequence is 14 residues long. The V end lost 1 base, the J end lost 2 bases, and 8 bases lay between the germline ends. Germline CDR1 SGHTA, CDR2 FQGNSA. CDR3 in DNA: TGTGCCAGCAGCTTAGGGCGCACGCAAGAGACCCAGTACTTC. This sequence encodes CASSLGRTQETQYF. Drawing the rest from reference TRBV7-2 and TRBJ2-5, the complete variable domain is GAGVSQSPSNKVTEKGKDVELRCDPISGHTALYWYRQSLGQGLEFLIYFQGNSAPDKSGLPSDRFSAERTGGSVSTLTIQRTQQEDSAVYLCASSLGRTQETQYFGPGTRLLVL.

This clonotype was picked up a small number of times. The genes are TRBV5-1 and TRBJ2-5, with D possibly being TRBD1 (5 bases). The CDR3 sequence is 14 residues long. Trimming pared 3 bases from V and 1 base from J, leaving 10 bases between. Germline CDR1 SGHRS, CDR2 YFSETQ. The CDR3 DNA sequence: TGCGCCAGCAGCTCCCAGCAGGGCCAAGAGACCCAGTACTTC. Translated: CASSSQQGQETQYF.

The chain recombines TRBV5-1 with TRBJ2-5; 9 bases map to TRBD1. Germline lookup yields CDR1 SGHRS and CDR2 YFSETQ. The CDR3 runs to 15 residues. V lost 4 bases and J lost 0; bases outside the gene matches: 4. CDR3 sequence reads: CASSPGQGYQETQYF. The CDR3 bases are TGCGCCAGCAGCCCCGGACAGGGGTACCAAGAGACCCAGTACTTC.

This clonotype was observed many times. The rearrangement joins TRBV9 to TRBJ1-4; tentatively, D is TRBD1 (6 bases). The CDR3 consists of 16 residues. V was pared by 0 bases and J by 3 bases, with 12 bases between. CDR1 and CDR2 (germline): SGDLS, YYNGEE. The CDR3 reads CASSVAGGASNEKLFF. CDR3 sequence (DNA): TGTGCCAGCAGCGTAGCGGGGGGCGCATCTAATGAAAAACTGTTTTTT. The whole variable domain, filled in from reference TRBV9 and TRBJ1-4, reads DSGVTQTPKHLITATGQRVTLRCSPRSGDLSVYWYQQSLDQGLQFLIQYYNGEERAKGNILERFSAQQFPDLHSELNLSSLELGDSALYFCASSVAGGASNEKLFFGSGTQLSVL.

The rearrangement links TRBV6-5 to TRBJ2-5; the D is unclear. The germline V gene encodes CDR1 MNHEY and CDR2 SVGAGI. This CDR3 comprises 14 residues. V lost 1 base, J lost 0 bases, and 6 bases lay in between. The CDR3 region is CASSYYRYQETQYF. CDR3 in DNA: TGTGCCAGCAGTTACTACCGGTACCAAGAGACCCAGTACTTC.

This clonotype was observed many times. The chain employs TRBV20-1 and TRBJ2-1, with D perhaps TRBD1 (6 bases). The CDR3 length is 14 residues. Germline assignment: CDR1 DFQATT and CDR2 SNEGSKA (reference sequence). Trimming shortened V by 3 bases and J by 7 bases, and 16 bases separated the two germline ends. The CDR3 DNA sequence: TGCAGTGCTAGGGGACACACGACTGAAAATGAGCAGTTCTTC. This gives the protein CSARGHTTENEQFF.

Ten or more counts support this clonotype. The chain joins TRBV24-1 to TRBJ2-3, with D unclear. CDR3 length: 16 amino acids. Trimming took 0 bases from V and 0 from J, leaving 9 bases between them. Looked up from germline, CDR1 is KGHDR and CDR2 is SFDVKD. CDR3 in DNA: TGTGCCACCAGTGATTTGGCGCAGTCCAGCACAGATACGCAGTATTTT. Translating it yields CATSDLAQSSTDTQYF.

This clonotype was detected a few times. The chain joins TRBV30 to TRBJ2-7; D uncertain. The V gene's germline CDR1 is GTSNPN and CDR2 SVGIG (reference sequence). V was shortened by 0 bases and J by 4 bases, with 7 bases between the two germline ends. There are 12 residues in the CDR3. CDR3 coding DNA: TGTGCCTGGAGTGTAAACAGATACGAGCAGTACTTC. This encodes CAWSVNRYEQYF. Full variable domain (missing parts from reference TRBV30 and TRBJ2-7): SQTIHQWPATLVQPVGSPLSLECTVEGTSNPNLYWYRQAAGRGLQLLFYSVGIGQISSEVPQNLSASRPQDRQFILSSKKLLLSDSGFYLCAWSVNRYEQYFGPGTRLTVT.

This clonotype was seen only a few times. This sequence joins TRBV28 and TRBJ2-2; 11 positions agree with TRBD2. The CDR3 is 18 residues long. Germline lookup yields CDR1 MDHEN and CDR2 SYDVKM. The ends lost 3 bases at V and 4 bases at J; junction bases unmatched: 10. CDR3 loop: CASSFSTSGSVGTGELFF. The CDR3 nucleotides are TGTGCCAGCAGTTTCTCTACTAGCGGGAGTGTCGGCACCGGGGAGCTGTTTTTT.

The gene calls are TRBV6-1 and TRBJ1-6; D perhaps matches TRBD1 (6 bases). In germline, CDR1 is MNHNS, CDR2 SASEGT. V was cut by 6 bases and J by 5 bases, with 14 bases left in between. The CDR3 contains 15 residues. The CDR3 nucleotides are TGTGCCAGCAGCAGGACAGCCTGGGATAATTCACCCCTCCACTTT. Its translation is CASSRTAWDNSPLHF.

The table lists this clonotype with many counts. The V and J genes are TRBV28 and TRBJ2-5; no reliable D call. The CDR3 is 14 amino acids. CDR1 and CDR2 from the germline V gene are MDHEN and SYDVKM. Trimming removed 6 bases from V and 4 bases from J, with 15 bases in between. CDR3 nucleotides: TGTGCCAGCAGCACCACAGCCTCCGGAGAGACCCAGTACTTC. Its protein product is CASSTTASGETQYF.

This clonotype has ten or more counts. The chain is built from TRBV6-2 or TRBV6-3 and TRBJ2-1, with D perhaps TRBD1 or TRBD2 (5 bases each). Between the trimmed V and J ends, which lost 7 bases and 2 bases, there was a span of 18 bases. The CDR3 runs to 16 residues. Germline lookup yields CDR1 MNHEY and CDR2 SVGEGT. As DNA, the CDR3 is TGTGCCAGCACCTTAAGTCCCGGGGCGCCCTACAATGAGCAGTTCTTC. It is translated as CASTLSPGAPYNEQFF.

This clonotype was observed many times. V gene TRBV7-2 combines with J gene TRBJ2-5; the D is unclear. V gave up 0 bases and J gave up 5 bases, with 7 bases separating them. Germline CDR1 and CDR2: SGHTA and FQGNSA. This CDR3 has 13 residues. In DNA, the CDR3 is TGTGCCAGCAGCTTAGCCGGATCCGAGACCCAGTACTTC. This translates into CASSLAGSETQYF. The full variable domain, in which reference TRBV7-2 and TRBJ2-5 provide the parts outside the CDR3, is GAGVSQSPSNKVTEKGKDVELRCDPISGHTALYWYRQSLGQGLEFLIYFQGNSAPDKSGLPSDRFSAERTGGSVSTLTIQRTQQEDSAVYLCASSLAGSETQYFGPGTRLLVL.